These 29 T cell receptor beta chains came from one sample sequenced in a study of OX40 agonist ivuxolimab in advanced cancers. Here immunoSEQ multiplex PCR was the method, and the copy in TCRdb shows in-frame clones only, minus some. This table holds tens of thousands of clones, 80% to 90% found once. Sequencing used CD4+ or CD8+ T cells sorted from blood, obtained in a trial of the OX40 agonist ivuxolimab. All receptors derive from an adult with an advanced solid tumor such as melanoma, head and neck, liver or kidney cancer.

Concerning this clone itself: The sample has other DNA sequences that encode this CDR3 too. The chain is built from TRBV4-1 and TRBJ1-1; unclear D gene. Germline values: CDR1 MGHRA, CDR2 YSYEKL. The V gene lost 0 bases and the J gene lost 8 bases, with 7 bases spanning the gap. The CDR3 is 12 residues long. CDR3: CASSQDRAEAFF. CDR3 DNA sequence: TGCGCCAGCAGCCAAGATCGGGCCGAAGCTTTCTTT.

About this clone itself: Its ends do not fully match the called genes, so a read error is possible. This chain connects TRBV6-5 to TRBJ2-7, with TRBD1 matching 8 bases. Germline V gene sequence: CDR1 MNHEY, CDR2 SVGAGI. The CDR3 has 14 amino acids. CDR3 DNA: TGTGCCATCAGTGACAGGGGCGGGTCCTACGAGCAGTACTTC. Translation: CAISDRGGSYEQYF.

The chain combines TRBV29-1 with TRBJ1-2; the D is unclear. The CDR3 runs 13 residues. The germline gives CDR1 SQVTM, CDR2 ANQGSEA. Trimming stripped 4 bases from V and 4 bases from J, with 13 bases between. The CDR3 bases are TGCAGCGTTGGGGGAGGGCAGCTCTATGGCTACACCTTC. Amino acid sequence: CSVGGGQLYGYTF.

CDR3 region: CASSLAGNTEAFF. CDR3 in DNA: TGTGCCAGCAGCTTGGCGGGCAACACTGAAGCTTTCTTT. The rearrangement links TRBV5-5 to TRBJ1-1; the D is unclear. Germline V lookup: CDR1 SGHKS, CDR2 YYEKEE (reference sequence). The CDR3 covers 13 residues. The V and J ends lost 0 bases and 2 bases respectively, with 5 bases between them.

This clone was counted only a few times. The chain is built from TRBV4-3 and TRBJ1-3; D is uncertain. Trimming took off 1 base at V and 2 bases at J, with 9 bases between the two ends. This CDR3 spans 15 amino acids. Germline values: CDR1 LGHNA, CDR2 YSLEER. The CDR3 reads CASSQGTQAGNTIYF. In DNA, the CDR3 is TGCGCCAGCAGCCAAGGGACCCAGGCTGGAAACACCATATATTTT.

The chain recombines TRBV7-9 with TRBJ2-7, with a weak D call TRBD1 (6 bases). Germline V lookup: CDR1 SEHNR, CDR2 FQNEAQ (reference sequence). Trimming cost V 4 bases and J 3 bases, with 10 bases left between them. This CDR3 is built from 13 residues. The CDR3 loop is CASSSPGHYEQYF. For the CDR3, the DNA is TGTGCCAGCAGCTCCCCGGGACACTACGAGCAGTACTTC.

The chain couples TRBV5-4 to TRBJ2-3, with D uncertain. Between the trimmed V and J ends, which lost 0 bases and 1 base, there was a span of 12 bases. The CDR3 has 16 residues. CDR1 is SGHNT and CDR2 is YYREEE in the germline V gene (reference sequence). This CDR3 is CASSLAVGLGTDTQYF. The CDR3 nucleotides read TGTGCCAGCAGCTTGGCCGTGGGGTTGGGCACAGATACGCAGTATTTT.

The CDR3 coding sequence is TGCGCCAGCAGCCAAGACACGGCAGGGACATACTACGAGCAGTACTTC. It specifies CASSQDTAGTYYEQYF. The chain combines TRBV4-1 with TRBJ2-7, with D tentatively TRBD1 (6 bases). V lost 0 bases and J 3 bases, leaving 15 bases between the germline ends. This CDR3 spans 16 amino acids. Germline values: CDR1 MGHRA, CDR2 YSYEKL.

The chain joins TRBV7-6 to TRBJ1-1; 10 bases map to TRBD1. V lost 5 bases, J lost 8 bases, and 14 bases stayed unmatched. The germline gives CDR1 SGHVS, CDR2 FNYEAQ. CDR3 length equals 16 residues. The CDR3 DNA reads TGTGCCAGCAGCCCGGGGACAGGGGACGAACACTGGGAAGCTTTCTTT. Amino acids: CASSPGTGDEHWEAFF.

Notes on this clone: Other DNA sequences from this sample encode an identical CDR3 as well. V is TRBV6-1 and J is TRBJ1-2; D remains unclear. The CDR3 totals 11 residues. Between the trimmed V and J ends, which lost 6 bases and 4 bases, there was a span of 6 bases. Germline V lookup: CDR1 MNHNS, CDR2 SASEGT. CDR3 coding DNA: TGTGCCAGCAGGGGTAGCTATGGCTACACCTTC. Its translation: CASRGSYGYTF.

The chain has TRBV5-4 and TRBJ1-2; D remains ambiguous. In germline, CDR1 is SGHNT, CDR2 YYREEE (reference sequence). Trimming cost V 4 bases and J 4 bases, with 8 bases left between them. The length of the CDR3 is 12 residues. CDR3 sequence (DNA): TGTGCCAGCAGCGGAGGACTCTATGGCTACACCTTC. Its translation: CASSGGLYGYTF.

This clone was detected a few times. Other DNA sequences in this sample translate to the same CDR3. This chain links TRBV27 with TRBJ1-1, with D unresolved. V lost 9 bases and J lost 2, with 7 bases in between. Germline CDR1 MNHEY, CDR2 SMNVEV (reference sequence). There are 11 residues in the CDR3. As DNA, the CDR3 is TGTGCCAGTCGGAGAAACACTGAAGCTTTCTTT. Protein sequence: CASRRNTEAFF.

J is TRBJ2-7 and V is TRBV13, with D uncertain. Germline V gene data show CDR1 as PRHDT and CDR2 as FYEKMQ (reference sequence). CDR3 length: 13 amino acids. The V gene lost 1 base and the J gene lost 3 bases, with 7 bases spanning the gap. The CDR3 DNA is TGTGCCAGCAGCTTAGCAGCGAGCTACGAGCAGTACTTC. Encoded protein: CASSLAASYEQYF.

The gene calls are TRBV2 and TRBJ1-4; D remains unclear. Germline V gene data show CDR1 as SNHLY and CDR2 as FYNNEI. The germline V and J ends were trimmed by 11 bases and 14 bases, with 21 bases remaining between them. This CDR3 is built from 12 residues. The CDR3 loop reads CAAEDSGPRLFF. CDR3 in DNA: TGTGCCGCAGAAGACTCCGGGCCGAGGCTGTTTTTT.

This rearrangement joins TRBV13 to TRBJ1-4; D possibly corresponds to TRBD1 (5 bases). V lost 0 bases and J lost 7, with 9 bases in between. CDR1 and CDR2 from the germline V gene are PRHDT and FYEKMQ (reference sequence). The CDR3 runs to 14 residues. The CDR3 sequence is CASSLGGLGEKLFF. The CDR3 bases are TGTGCCAGCAGCTTAGGGGGGCTTGGTGAAAAACTGTTTTTT.

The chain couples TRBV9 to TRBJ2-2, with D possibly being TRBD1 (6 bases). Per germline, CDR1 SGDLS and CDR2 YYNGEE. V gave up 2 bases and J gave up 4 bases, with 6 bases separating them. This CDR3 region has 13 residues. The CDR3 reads CASSVTGTGELFF. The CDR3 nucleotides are TGTGCCAGCAGCGTGACAGGCACCGGGGAGCTGTTTTTT.

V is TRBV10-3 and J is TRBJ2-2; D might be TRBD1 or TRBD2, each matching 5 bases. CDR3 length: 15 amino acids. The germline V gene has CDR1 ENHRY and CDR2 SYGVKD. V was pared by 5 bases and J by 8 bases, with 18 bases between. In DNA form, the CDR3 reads TGTGCCATCAGTATGACAGACGACTATTTTGGGGAGCTGTTTTTT. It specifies CAISMTDDYFGELFF.

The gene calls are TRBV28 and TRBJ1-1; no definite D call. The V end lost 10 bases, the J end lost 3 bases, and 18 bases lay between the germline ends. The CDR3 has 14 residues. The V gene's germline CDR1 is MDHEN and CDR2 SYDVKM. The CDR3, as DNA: TGTGCCACCGCAACGGGCGGATCTGACACTGAAGCTTTCTTT. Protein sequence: CATATGGSDTEAFF.

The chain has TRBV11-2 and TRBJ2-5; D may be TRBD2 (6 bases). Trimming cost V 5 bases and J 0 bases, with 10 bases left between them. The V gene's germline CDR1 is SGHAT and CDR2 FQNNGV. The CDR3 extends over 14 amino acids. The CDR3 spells CASSQRANQETQYF. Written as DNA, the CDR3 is TGTGCCAGCAGCCAGCGGGCAAACCAAGAGACCCAGTACTTC. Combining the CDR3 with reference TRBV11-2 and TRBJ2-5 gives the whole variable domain EAGVAQSPRYKIIEKRQSVAFWCNPISGHATLYWYQQILGQGPKLLIQFQNNGVVDDSQLPKDRFSAERLKGVDSTLKIQPAKLEDSAVYLCASSQRANQETQYFGPGTRLLVL.

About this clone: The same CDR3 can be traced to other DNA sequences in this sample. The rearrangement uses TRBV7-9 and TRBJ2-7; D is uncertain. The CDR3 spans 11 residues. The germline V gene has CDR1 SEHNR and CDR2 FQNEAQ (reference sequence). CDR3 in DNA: TGTGCATCGACGGGCTCCTACGAGCAGTACTTC. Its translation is CASTGSYEQYF.

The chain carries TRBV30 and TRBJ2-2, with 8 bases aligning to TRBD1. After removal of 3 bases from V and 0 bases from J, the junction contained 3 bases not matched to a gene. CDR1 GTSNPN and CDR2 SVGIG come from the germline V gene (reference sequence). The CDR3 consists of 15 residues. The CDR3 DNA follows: TGTGCCTGGAGCGACAGGGGCCCGAACACCGGGGAGCTGTTTTTT. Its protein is CAWSDRGPNTGELFF.

The CDR3 is CASSSGQVIVNTEAFF. CDR3 nucleotides: TGTGCCAGCAGCTCGGGACAGGTAATCGTGAACACTGAAGCTTTCTTT. The rearrangement joins TRBV7-8 to TRBJ1-1; 8 bases match TRBD1. The germline gives CDR1 SGHVS, CDR2 FQNEAQ. The ends lost 4 bases at V and 0 bases at J; junction bases unmatched: 7. The CDR3 is made up of 16 amino acids.

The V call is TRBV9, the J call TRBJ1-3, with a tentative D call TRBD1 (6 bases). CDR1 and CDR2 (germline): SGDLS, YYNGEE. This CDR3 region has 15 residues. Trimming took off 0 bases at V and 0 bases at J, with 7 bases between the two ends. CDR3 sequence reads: CASSVEGVSGNTIYF. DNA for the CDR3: TGTGCCAGCAGCGTAGAGGGGGTCTCTGGAAACACCATATATTTT.

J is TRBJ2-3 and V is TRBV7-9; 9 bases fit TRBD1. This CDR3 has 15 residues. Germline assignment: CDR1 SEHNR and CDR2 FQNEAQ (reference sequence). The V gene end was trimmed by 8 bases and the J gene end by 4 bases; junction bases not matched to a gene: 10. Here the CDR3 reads CASSRQGVEADTQYF. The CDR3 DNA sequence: TGTGCCAGCTCCCGACAGGGGGTCGAGGCAGATACGCAGTATTTT.

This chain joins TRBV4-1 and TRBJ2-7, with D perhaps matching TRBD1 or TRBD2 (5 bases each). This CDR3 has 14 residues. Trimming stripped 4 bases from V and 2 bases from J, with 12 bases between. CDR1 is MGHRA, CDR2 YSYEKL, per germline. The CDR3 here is CASSLSGTPYEQYF. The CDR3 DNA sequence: TGCGCCAGCAGCCTCTCTGGGACCCCCTACGAGCAGTACTTC.

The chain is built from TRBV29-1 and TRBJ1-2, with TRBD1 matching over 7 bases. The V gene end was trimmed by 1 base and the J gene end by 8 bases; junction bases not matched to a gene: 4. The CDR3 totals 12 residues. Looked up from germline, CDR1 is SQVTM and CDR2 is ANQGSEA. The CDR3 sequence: CSVEGRGQGYTF. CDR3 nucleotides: TGCAGCGTTGAAGGAAGGGGACAGGGCTACACCTTC.

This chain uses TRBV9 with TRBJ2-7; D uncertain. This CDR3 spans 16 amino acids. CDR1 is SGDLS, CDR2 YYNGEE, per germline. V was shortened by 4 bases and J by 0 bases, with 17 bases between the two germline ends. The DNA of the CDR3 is TGTGCCAGCAGCCCCTCCTCTAAGGTTAGCTCCTACGAGCAGTACTTC. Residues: CASSPSSKVSSYEQYF.

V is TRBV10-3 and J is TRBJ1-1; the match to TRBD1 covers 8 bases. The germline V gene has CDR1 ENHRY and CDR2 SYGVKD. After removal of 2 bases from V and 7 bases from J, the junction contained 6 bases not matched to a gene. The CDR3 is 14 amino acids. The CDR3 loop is CAISEQDREIEAFF. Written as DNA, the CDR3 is TGTGCCATCAGTGAGCAGGACAGGGAGATTGAAGCTTTCTTT.

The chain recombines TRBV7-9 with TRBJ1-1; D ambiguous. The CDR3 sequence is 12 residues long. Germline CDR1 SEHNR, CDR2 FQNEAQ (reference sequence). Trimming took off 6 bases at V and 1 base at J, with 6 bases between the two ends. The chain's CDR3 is CASRAPNTEAFF. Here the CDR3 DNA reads TGTGCCAGCAGGGCACCGAACACTGAAGCTTTCTTT.